Listed here are 5 T cell receptor beta chains from one sample, sequenced in a study of T cells in Graves' hyperthyroidism and ophthalmopathy (dated by TCRdb to the late 2010s). The library was built by means of multiplex PCR. Sequencer: Illumina HiSeq 2000. Amplification of TCR beta CDR3 regions was carried out from RNA transcripts. The TCR CDR3 was subjected to a first round of RT-PCR using the HTBI primer set and the Qiagen OneStep RT-PCR kit. In TCRdb, the public reads were trimmed at Q25 with fastp and aligned with MiXCR, with productive beta chains retained. Identical CDR3 proteins give one entry, which carries the most common genes and DNA. Across this sample there are a few hundred thousand distinct CDR3 sequences, with about 15% seen only once. Of the sample, about 30% falls within the top ten clones. Sequences were obtained from blood. The receptors were sampled from a woman under 40 with Graves' hyperthyroidism.

This clonotype was observed once. One junction end does not reproduce the germline sequence, and a read error may be involved. The gene calls are TRBV9 and TRBJ1-5; TRBD1 is a possible D gene (5 bases). Looked up from germline, CDR1 is SGDLS and CDR2 is YYNGEE. The CDR3 has 15 residues. The CDR3, as DNA: TGTGTCAGCAGCCCCGGGGGGAGAGTTCATCAGCCCCAGCATTTT. Translated: CVSSPGGRVHQPQHF.

The chain joins TRBV9 to TRBJ2-7; 7 nucleotides align to TRBD2. V shed 3 bases and J 5 bases; nucleotides not matched to a gene: 5. CDR3 length equals 13 residues. Germline assignment: CDR1 SGDLS and CDR2 YYNGEE. The CDR3 nucleotides read TGTGCCAGCAGCGGTAGCGGGTCAAACGAGCAGTACTTC. Residues: CASSGSGSNEQYF.

The sample holds many counts of this clonotype. This rearrangement joins TRBV28 to TRBJ1-1; D uncertain. This CDR3 comprises 14 residues. The V gene lost 2 bases and the J gene lost 4 bases, with 11 bases spanning the gap. From germline, CDR1 is MDHEN and CDR2 SYDVKM. CDR3 nucleotides: TGTGCCAGCAGTTTACTCAACATCGGCACTGAAGCTTTCTTT. It encodes CASSLLNIGTEAFF.

Many counts were recorded for this clonotype. This chain joins TRBV18 and TRBJ2-5; D not resolved. Trimming took 3 bases from V and 1 from J, leaving 6 bases between them. The CDR3 is 13 amino acids. Germline V gene data show CDR1 as KGHSH and CDR2 as LQKENI. The CDR3 DNA reads as TGTGCCAGCTCACCGAACCTCCAAGAGACCCAGTACTTC. It specifies CASSPNLQETQYF.

This clonotype came up many times. J is TRBJ1-5 and V is TRBV19, with unresolved D. This CDR3 contains 14 residues. From germline, CDR1 is LNHDA and CDR2 SQIVND (reference sequence). V gave up 10 bases and J gave up 1 base, with 14 bases separating them. The CDR3 DNA reads as TGTGCCACCAGAGGGTATTCGAGCAATCAGCCCCAGCATTTT. Its translation: CATRGYSSNQPQHF.